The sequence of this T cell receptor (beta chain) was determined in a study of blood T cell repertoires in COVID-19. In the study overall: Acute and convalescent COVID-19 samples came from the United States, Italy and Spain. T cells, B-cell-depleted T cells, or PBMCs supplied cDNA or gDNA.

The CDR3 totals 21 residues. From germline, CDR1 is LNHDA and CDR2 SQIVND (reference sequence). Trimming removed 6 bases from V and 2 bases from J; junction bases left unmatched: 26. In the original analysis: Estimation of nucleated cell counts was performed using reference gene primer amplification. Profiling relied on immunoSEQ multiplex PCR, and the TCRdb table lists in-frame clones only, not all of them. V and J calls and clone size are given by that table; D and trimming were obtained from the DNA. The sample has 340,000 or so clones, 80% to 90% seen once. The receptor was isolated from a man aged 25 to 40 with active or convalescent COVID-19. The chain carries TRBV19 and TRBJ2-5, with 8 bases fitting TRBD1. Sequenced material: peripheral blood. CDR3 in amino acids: CASSRGMGQDLRVHEQETQYF. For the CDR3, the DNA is TGTGCCAGTAGCAGGGGTATGGGACAGGACCTAAGAGTACACGAACAAGAGACCCAGTACTTC.